Presented here are 28 T cell receptor beta chains from one specimen sequenced in a study of neurological immune-mediated disorders. Described time point: technical triplicate 1. Using its own MiXCR run on the 5' RACE reads, TCRdb lists one record per CDR3 protein. The sample holds tens of thousands of distinct CDR3 sequences, around 14% seen once. Sequences were obtained from CD4+ T cells from blood. The source is a female donor with HTLV-1-associated myelopathy (HAM/TSP).

Many counts were recorded for this clonotype. CDR3 amino acids: CSARVEDRRPTGELFF. The DNA of the CDR3 is TGCAGTGCTAGAGTCGAGGACAGGCGTCCCACCGGGGAGCTGTTTTTT. This chain uses TRBV20-1 with TRBJ2-2; TRBD1 matches at 7 bases. Per germline, CDR1 DFQATT and CDR2 SNEGSKA (reference sequence). The CDR3 is made up of 16 amino acids. J gave up 4 bases and V 1 base, and 9 bases lay outside the gene matches.

This clonotype was found many times. The rearrangement joins TRBV3-1 to TRBJ1-2; a weak D match, TRBD1 (6 bases). Per the germline V gene, CDR1 is LGHDT and CDR2 is YNNKEL (reference sequence). Trimming stripped 2 bases from V and 6 bases from J, with 13 bases between. The CDR3 runs to 14 residues. CDR3 nucleotide sequence: TGTGCCAGCAGCCAATCGGCGGGGGCCGATGGCTACACCTTC. Amino acids: CASSQSAGADGYTF.

This clonotype occurred many times. The CDR3 reads CASSGGPSTDTQYF. DNA for the CDR3: TGTGCCAGCAGTGGGGGGCCCAGCACAGATACGCAGTATTTT. The J gene is TRBJ2-3, the V gene TRBV2; perhaps TRBD1 as D (6 bases). The length of the CDR3 is 14 residues. CDR1 SNHLY and CDR2 FYNNEI come from the germline V gene. V was shortened by 4 bases and J by 0 bases, with 8 bases between the two germline ends.

The rearrangement links TRBV19 to TRBJ1-2; 10 bases align to TRBD1. The CDR3 sequence is 13 residues long. V trimming: 6 bases; J trimming: 6 bases; junction bases outside the gene matches: 4. Germline CDR1 LNHDA, CDR2 SQIVND (reference sequence). CDR3 loop: CASRRGQGNGYTF. In DNA, the CDR3 is TGTGCCAGTAGACGGGGACAGGGGAATGGCTACACCTTC.

This clonotype was recorded many times. V usage is TRBV20-1 and J usage is TRBJ2-1, with a weak D call TRBD1 (7 bases). The CDR3 covers 19 residues. V was shortened by 0 bases and J by 0 bases, with 21 bases between the two germline ends. Germline CDR1 DFQATT, CDR2 SNEGSKA (reference sequence). For the CDR3, the DNA is TGCAGTGCTAGAGATTTTCTCCCGGAGGGGGCGCCCTCCTACAATGAGCAGTTCTTC. Protein product: CSARDFLPEGAPSYNEQFF.

This clonotype showed up many times. The chain has TRBV20-1 and TRBJ2-7, with TRBD2 matching 7 bases. This CDR3 has 13 amino acids. V lost 6 bases to trimming and J lost 4 bases; unmatched junction nucleotides: 9. CDR1 DFQATT and CDR2 SNEGSKA come from the germline V gene (reference sequence). CDR3 DNA: TGCAGTGCAGGTTCCGGGACTAATTACGAGCAGTACTTC. Its protein is CSAGSGTNYEQYF.

The sample holds many counts of this clonotype. The DNA for the CDR3 is TGCGCCAGCAGCTTGCAGGGGATTAATTCACCCCTCCACTTT. As protein: CASSLQGINSPLHF. The chain has TRBV5-1 and TRBJ1-6; D is possibly TRBD1 (6 bases). The CDR3 has 14 amino acids. V was pared by 1 base and J by 6 bases, with 8 bases between. Germline CDR1 SGHRS, CDR2 YFSETQ.

This clonotype is labeled as medium-sized. The chain is built from TRBV29-1 and TRBJ1-2, with a tentative D call TRBD1 (5 bases). V was clipped by 6 bases and J by 2 bases, with 10 bases between them. CDR1 SQVTM and CDR2 ANQGSEA come from the germline V gene. This CDR3 contains 12 residues. DNA for the CDR3: TGCAGCGTCCGGGACTTCAACTATGGCTACACCTTC. It yields the protein CSVRDFNYGYTF.

This clonotype came up many times. The chain is built from TRBV7-2 and TRBJ2-7; 9 bases map to TRBD2. This CDR3 is 14 amino acids long. Per germline, CDR1 SGHTA and CDR2 FQGNSA. J was trimmed by 1 base and V by 4 bases; bases with no gene match: 2. CDR3 DNA sequence: TGTGCCAGCAGCTCTAGCGGGGCGTCCTACGAGCAGTACTTC. Translated, it gives CASSSSGASYEQYF. The complete variable domain, with remaining parts taken from reference TRBV7-2 and TRBJ2-7, reads GAGVSQSPSNKVTEKGKDVELRCDPISGHTALYWYRQSLGQGLEFLIYFQGNSAPDKSGLPSDRFSAERTGGSVSTLTIQRTQQEDSAVYLCASSSSGASYEQYFGPGTRLTVT.

This clonotype was seen at least ten times. The J gene is TRBJ2-7, the V gene TRBV15, with D perhaps matching TRBD2 (5 bases). Germline V gives CDR1 LNHNV, CDR2 YYDKDF (reference sequence). V was cut by 5 bases and J by 0 bases, with 11 bases left in between. This CDR3 has 14 amino acids. The CDR3 reads CATSPRVSSYEQYF. As DNA, the CDR3 is TGTGCCACCAGCCCGAGGGTCAGCTCCTACGAGCAGTACTTC. Filled out from reference TRBV15 and TRBJ2-7, the complete variable domain reads DAMVIQNPRYQVTQFGKPVTLSCSQTLNHNVMYWYQQKSSQAPKLLFHYYDKDFNNEADTPDNFQSRRPNTSFCFLDIRSPGLGDTAMYLCATSPRVSSYEQYFGPGTRLTVT.

In its sample, this clonotype was seen many times. The CDR3 here is CASSLWDRDQPQHF. The CDR3 nucleotides read TGTGCCAGCAGTTTATGGGACAGGGATCAGCCCCAGCATTTT. The chain combines TRBV27 with TRBJ1-5, with TRBD1 matching 9 bases. Germline loops: CDR1 MNHEY, CDR2 SMNVEV (reference sequence). This CDR3 comprises 14 residues. The V segment lost 1 base and the J segment 5 bases; nucleotides outside the gene matches: 0.

This clonotype has at least ten counts. The chain carries TRBV5-6 and TRBJ2-2; 8 bases match TRBD2. J was trimmed by 6 bases and V by 4 bases; bases with no gene match: 5. The CDR3 has 14 amino acids. Germline lookup yields CDR1 SGHDT and CDR2 YYEEEE. The DNA of the CDR3 is TGTGCCAGCAGCGGCGGGACTAGGGCCGGGGAGCTGTTTTTT. Its translation is CASSGGTRAGELFF.

This clonotype was seen at least ten times. One end of the junction fails to match germline, which may point to a read error. The chain recombines TRBV20-1 with TRBJ2-7, with 9 bases matching TRBD2. In germline, CDR1 is DFQATT, CDR2 SNEGSKA (reference sequence). This CDR3 is built from 15 residues. In DNA, the CDR3 is TGCAGTGCTAGCATAGTACTAGCGGGCTCCCACGAGCAGTACTTC. Its protein is CSASIVLAGSHEQYF.

This clonotype was seen at least ten times. The chain recombines TRBV5-1 with TRBJ1-1; maybe TRBD1 (5 bases). V lost 4 bases and J 6 bases, leaving 19 bases between the germline ends. There are 15 residues in the CDR3. Germline assignment: CDR1 SGHRS and CDR2 YFSETQ. CDR3 nucleotides: TGCGCCAGCAGCCCGGCGCAGGGATTGGACCCTGAAGCTTTCTTT. Translating it yields CASSPAQGLDPEAFF.

The sample holds many counts of this clonotype. The chain links TRBV27 to TRBJ2-7, with 8 bases lining up with TRBD2. The V segment lost 5 bases and the J segment 3 bases; nucleotides outside the gene matches: 6. The CDR3 is 14 residues long. Looked up from germline, CDR1 is MNHEY and CDR2 is SMNVEV (reference sequence). The chain's CDR3 is CASSRAREGYEQYF. CDR3 nucleotides: TGTGCCAGCAGTCGTGCCCGGGAGGGCTACGAGCAGTACTTC.

The V call is TRBV28, the J call TRBJ2-7; no clear D. This CDR3 spans 14 amino acids. V was shortened by 6 bases and J by 5 bases, with 17 bases between the two germline ends. Germline CDR1 reads MDHEN; CDR2 reads SYDVKM. The CDR3, as DNA: TGTGCCAGCAGACTCTCACTTCCCGCCCACGAGCAGTACTTC. As protein: CASRLSLPAHEQYF.

Worth noting for this clonotype: Given a much more abundant clone one base away, this may be a read error. The chain employs TRBV7-9 and TRBJ1-5; D ambiguous. Trimming removed 6 bases at V and 2 bases at J, with 14 bases between. Looked up from germline, CDR1 is SEHNR and CDR2 is FQNEAQ (reference sequence). The CDR3 covers 15 residues. CDR3 amino acids: CASRKGMEGNQPQHF. As DNA, the CDR3 is TGTGCCAGCAGAAAGGGAATGGAGGGCAATCAGCCCCAGCATTTT. The whole variable domain, remainder taken from reference TRBV7-9 and TRBJ1-5, is DTGVSQNPRHKITKRGQNVTFRCDPISEHNRLYWYRQTLGQGPEFLTYFQNEAQLEKSRLLSDRFSAERPKGSFSTLEIQRTEQGDSAMYLCASRKGMEGNQPQHFGDGTRLSIL.

The V call is TRBV28, the J call TRBJ2-3, with D perhaps matching TRBD2 (5 bases). CDR1 is MDHEN, CDR2 SYDVKM, per germline. The CDR3 contains 13 residues. V lost 3 bases to trimming and J lost 11 bases, with 15 bases between them. The CDR3 here is CASSFGGYYEQYF. The CDR3 region has the DNA TGTGCCAGCAGTTTTGGCGGGTACTACGAGCAGTATTTT. Looking up the rest from reference TRBV28 and TRBJ2-3 gives the full variable domain: DVKVTQSSRYLVKRTGEKVFLECVQDMDHENMFWYRQDPGLGLRLIYFSYDVKMKEKGDIPEGYSVSREKKERFSLILESASTNQTSMYLCASSFGGYYEQYFGPGTRLTVL.

Turning to this clonotype: Compared with germline, one end of the junction differs, possibly owing to a read error. The genes are TRBV20-1 and TRBJ2-3; weak D call: TRBD1 (5 bases). The CDR3 totals 14 residues. In germline, CDR1 is DFQATT, CDR2 SNEGSKA (reference sequence). The CDR3 DNA reads as TGCAGTGCCAGAGTCACACAGGTGTCAGATACGCAGTATTTT. Encoded protein: CSARVTQVSDTQYF.

Ten or more counts support this clonotype. The genes are TRBV5-1 and TRBJ2-3, with TRBD2 matching 7 bases. The CDR3 totals 14 residues. Germline trimming cut 4 bases from V and 5 bases from J; bases unmatched to any gene: 7. Per the germline V gene, CDR1 is SGHRS and CDR2 is YFSETQ. The CDR3 DNA reads as TGCGCCAGCAGCACGGGGTCGGGGGGAGATACGCAGTATTTT. Its translation: CASSTGSGGDTQYF.

This clonotype was seen many times. The gene calls are TRBV11-2 and TRBJ2-1; D is uncertain. Germline CDR1 SGHAT, CDR2 FQNNGV. V lost 5 bases and J lost 6, with 17 bases in between. The CDR3 length is 15 residues. CDR3 nucleotides: TGTGCCAGCAGCCCGCAGGTGGTCCCCTCCAATGAGCAGTTCTTC. Its protein is CASSPQVVPSNEQFF.

This clonotype was observed many times. The V call is TRBV7-2, the J call TRBJ1-2; TRBD1 is a possible D gene (5 bases). The CDR3 contains 14 residues. The germline V and J ends were trimmed by 4 bases and 0 bases, with 9 bases remaining between them. CDR1 is SGHTA and CDR2 is FQGNSA in the germline V gene. The CDR3 region is CASSWGRTNYGYTF. CDR3 coding DNA: TGTGCCAGCAGCTGGGGACGGACTAACTATGGCTACACCTTC.

This clonotype was observed at least ten times. The chain is built from TRBV20-1 and TRBJ2-3; TRBD2 aligns across 16 bases. The CDR3 length is 19 residues. CDR1 DFQATT and CDR2 SNEGSKA come from the germline V gene (reference sequence). With V trimmed by 3 bases and J by 2 bases, 11 bases remained unmatched. In nucleotides, the CDR3 is TGCAGTGCTAGGTTCTACACGGGACTAGCGGGAGGGCTCACAGATACGCAGTATTTT. Translating gives CSARFYTGLAGGLTDTQYF.

This clonotype is labeled medium-sized. A read error may produce the germline difference seen at one junction end. The rearrangement links TRBV3-1 to TRBJ2-2, with TRBD2 as a possible D gene (6 bases). The CDR3 length is 12 residues. The germline CDR1 and CDR2 sequences are LGHDT and YNNKEL (reference sequence). CDR3 coding DNA: TGTGCCAGCAGCCAAGACGGCGGGAAGCTGTTTTTT. It encodes CASSQDGGKLFF.

There are a few counts of this clonotype. The V call is TRBV12-3 or TRBV12-4, the J call TRBJ2-1, with a weak D call TRBD1 (6 bases). This CDR3 is 15 amino acids long. V lost 1 base and J 7 bases, leaving 14 bases between the germline ends. This CDR3 is CASSLVQGARNEQFF. DNA for the CDR3: TGTGCCAGCAGTTTAGTACAGGGCGCCCGGAATGAGCAGTTCTTC.

This clonotype was picked up many times. J is TRBJ2-7 and V is TRBV5-1, with TRBD1 matching 9 bases. In germline, CDR1 is SGHRS, CDR2 YFSETQ. The V gene end was trimmed by 4 bases and the J gene end by 3 bases; junction bases not matched to a gene: 5. The length of the CDR3 is 14 residues. The chain's CDR3 is CASSGGQGDYEQYF. CDR3 sequence (DNA): TGCGCCAGCAGCGGGGGACAGGGAGACTACGAGCAGTACTTC.

This clonotype was detected many times. The V gene is TRBV2, the J gene TRBJ1-1; 8 bases match TRBD1. V trimming: 6 bases; J trimming: 4 bases; junction bases outside the gene matches: 13. The CDR3 spans 16 residues. From germline, CDR1 is SNHLY and CDR2 FYNNEI. The CDR3 loop is CASSVGPQGATTEAFF. For the CDR3, the DNA is TGTGCCAGCAGCGTGGGCCCCCAGGGGGCGACCACTGAAGCTTTCTTT.

The table lists this clonotype with many counts. The chain joins TRBV5-5 to TRBJ1-1; D unclear. Germline V gene data show CDR1 as SGHKS and CDR2 as YYEKEE (reference sequence). The CDR3 is 13 amino acids. Trimming removed 0 bases from V and 1 base from J, with 4 bases in between. CDR3 amino acids: CASSLEWNTEAFF. Written as DNA, the CDR3 is TGTGCCAGCAGCTTGGAGTGGAACACTGAAGCTTTCTTT.